Described below is a single T cell receptor (beta chain) sequence and its context. As yet, its antigen is unknown. This specimen belongs to a study of T cell responses to AZD1222 COVID-19 vaccine. Overall study: Second doses at about 4 or about 12 weeks were pooled. General study findings and limits: Rises in breadth and depth of Spike-specific TCRs came after two AZD1222 doses. In a largely white British group with more females than males, clonal diversity was possibly underestimated.

This table comes from immunoSEQ multiplex PCR, and its TCRdb copy is limited to in-frame clones, with some not included. The data contain around 200,000 clones, about 90% of them singletons. The clonotype comes from an adult in good health. Source: peripheral blood, taken on day 0 of AZD1222 vaccination.

In nucleotides, the CDR3 is TGTGCCATCAAAGGGGGGGAAAATCAGCCCCAGCATTTT. Its translation: CAIKGGENQPQHF. The chain is built from TRBV28 and TRBJ1-5, with TRBD1 as a possible D gene (6 bases). CDR1 is MDHEN and CDR2 is SYDVKM in the germline V gene. Deletions cut 10 bases from V and 4 bases from J, with 14 bases between. This CDR3 region has 13 residues.